This TCR beta chain was recorded in a study of blood T cells in healthy people across ages. About the research overall: Capture by template switching was about one barcoded beta molecule per two T cells.

Combining a sample-barcoded 5' primer with a J-beta primer mix, a second PCR ran for 7 to 11 cycles. TCRdb used MiXCR to reprocess the 5' RACE reads, holding one entry per CDR3 protein. The table has around 2 million distinct CDR3 sequences, about two fifths seen once. The sample holds a few counts of this clonotype. V was pared by 5 bases and J by 4 bases, with 14 bases between. This CDR3 spans 14 amino acids. CDR1 is SGHTA, CDR2 FQGNSA, per germline. The sample consisted of blood. This clonotype was sampled from a human donor in good health. The J gene is TRBJ2-5, the V gene TRBV7-2, with a possible D match to TRBD2 (6 bases). The CDR3 DNA sequence: TGTGCCAGCAGCCGATCGGGGGTGGGAGAGACCCAGTACTTC. Translating gives CASSRSGVGETQYF.